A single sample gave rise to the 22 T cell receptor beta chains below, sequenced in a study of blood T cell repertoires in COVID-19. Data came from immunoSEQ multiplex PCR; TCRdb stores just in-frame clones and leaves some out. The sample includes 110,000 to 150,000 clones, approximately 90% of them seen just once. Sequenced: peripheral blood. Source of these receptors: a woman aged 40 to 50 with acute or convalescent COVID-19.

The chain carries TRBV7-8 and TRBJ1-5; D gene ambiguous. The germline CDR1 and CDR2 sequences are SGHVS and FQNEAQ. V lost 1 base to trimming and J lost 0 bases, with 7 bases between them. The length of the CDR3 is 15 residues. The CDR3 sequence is CASSLEAYSNQPQHF. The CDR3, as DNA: TGTGCCAGCAGCTTAGAAGCTTATAGCAATCAGCCCCAGCATTTT.

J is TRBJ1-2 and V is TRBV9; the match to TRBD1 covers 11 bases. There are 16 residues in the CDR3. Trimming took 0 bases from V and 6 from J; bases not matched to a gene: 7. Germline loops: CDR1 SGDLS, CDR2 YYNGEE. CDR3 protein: CASSVDRWTGGHGYTF. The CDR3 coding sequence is TGTGCCAGCAGCGTAGACAGGTGGACAGGGGGCCATGGCTACACCTTC. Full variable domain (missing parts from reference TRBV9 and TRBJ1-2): DSGVTQTPKHLITATGQRVTLRCSPRSGDLSVYWYQQSLDQGLQFLIQYYNGEERAKGNILERFSAQQFPDLHSELNLSSLELGDSALYFCASSVDRWTGGHGYTFGSGTRLTVV.

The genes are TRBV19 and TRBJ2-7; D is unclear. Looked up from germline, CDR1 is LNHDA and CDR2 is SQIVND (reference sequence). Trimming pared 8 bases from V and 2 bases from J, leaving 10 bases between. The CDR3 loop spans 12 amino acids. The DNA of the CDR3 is TGTGCCAGTGCGGAGCCACCCTACGAGCAGTACTTC. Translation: CASAEPPYEQYF.

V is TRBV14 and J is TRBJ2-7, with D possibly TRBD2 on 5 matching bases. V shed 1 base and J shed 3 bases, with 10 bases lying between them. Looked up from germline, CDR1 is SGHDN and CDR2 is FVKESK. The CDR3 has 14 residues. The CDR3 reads CASSQGLSNYEQYF. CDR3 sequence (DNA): TGTGCCAGCAGCCAAGGACTATCAAACTACGAGCAGTACTTC.

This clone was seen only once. CDR3 loop: CASRQGEYTGELFF. CDR3 nucleotide sequence: TGTGCCAGCCGACAGGGGGAATACACCGGGGAGCTGTTTTTT. J is TRBJ2-2 and V is TRBV5-6; 9 positions agree with TRBD1. This CDR3 has 14 amino acids. V lost 7 bases, J lost 3 bases, and 4 bases stayed unmatched. Per germline, CDR1 SGHDT and CDR2 YYEEEE.

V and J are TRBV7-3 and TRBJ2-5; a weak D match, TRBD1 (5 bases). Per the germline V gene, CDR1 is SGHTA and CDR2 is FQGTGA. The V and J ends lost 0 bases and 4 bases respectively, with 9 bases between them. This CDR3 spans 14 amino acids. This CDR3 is CASSLTPQGETQYF. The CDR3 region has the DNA TGTGCCAGCAGCTTAACCCCCCAGGGAGAGACCCAGTACTTC.

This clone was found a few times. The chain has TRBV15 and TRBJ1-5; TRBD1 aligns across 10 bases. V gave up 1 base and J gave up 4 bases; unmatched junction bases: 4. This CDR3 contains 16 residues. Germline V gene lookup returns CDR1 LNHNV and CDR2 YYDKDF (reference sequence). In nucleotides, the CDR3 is TGTGCCACCAGCAGAGGGGTGGGACAGGGGAATCAGCCCCAGCATTTT. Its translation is CATSRGVGQGNQPQHF.

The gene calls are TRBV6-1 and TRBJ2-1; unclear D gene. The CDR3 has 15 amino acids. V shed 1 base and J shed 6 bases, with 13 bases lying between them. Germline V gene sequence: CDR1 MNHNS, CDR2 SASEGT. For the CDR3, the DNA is TGTGCCAGCAGTGAAGTAGGAGTCGTCGGCAATGAGCAGTTCTTC. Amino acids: CASSEVGVVGNEQFF.

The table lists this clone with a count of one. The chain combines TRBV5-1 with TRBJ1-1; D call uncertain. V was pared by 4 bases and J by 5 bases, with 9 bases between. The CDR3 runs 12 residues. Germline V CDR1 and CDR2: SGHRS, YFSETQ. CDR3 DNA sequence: TGCGCCAGCAGCCCCGCGGGGACTGAAGCTTTCTTT. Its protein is CASSPAGTEAFF.

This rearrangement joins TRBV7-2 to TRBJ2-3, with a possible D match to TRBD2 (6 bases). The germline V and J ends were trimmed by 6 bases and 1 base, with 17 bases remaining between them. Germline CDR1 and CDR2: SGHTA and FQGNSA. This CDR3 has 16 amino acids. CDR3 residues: CASRGAGYTGTDTQYF. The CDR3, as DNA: TGTGCCAGCAGAGGAGCGGGTTATACGGGCACAGATACGCAGTATTTT.

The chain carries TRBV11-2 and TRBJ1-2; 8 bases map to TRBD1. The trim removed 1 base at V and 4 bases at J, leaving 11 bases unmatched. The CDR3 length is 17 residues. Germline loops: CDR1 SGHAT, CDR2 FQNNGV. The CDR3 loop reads CASSLGPTRTGRYGYTF. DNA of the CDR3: TGTGCCAGCAGCTTAGGACCTACTCGGACAGGGCGCTATGGCTACACCTTC.

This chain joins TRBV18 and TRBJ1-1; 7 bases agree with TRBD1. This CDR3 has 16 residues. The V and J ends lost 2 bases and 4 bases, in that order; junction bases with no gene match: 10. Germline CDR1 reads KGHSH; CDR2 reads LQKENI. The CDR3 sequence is CASSPRLLQGGTEAFF. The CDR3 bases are TGTGCCAGCTCACCAAGGCTACTTCAGGGGGGCACTGAAGCTTTCTTT.

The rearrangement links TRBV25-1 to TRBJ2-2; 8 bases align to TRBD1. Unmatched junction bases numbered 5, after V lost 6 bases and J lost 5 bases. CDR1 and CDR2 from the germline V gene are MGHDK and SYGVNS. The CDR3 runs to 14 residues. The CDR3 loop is CASSRDRWTGELFF. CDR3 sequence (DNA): TGTGCCAGCAGCCGGGACAGGTGGACCGGGGAGCTGTTTTTT. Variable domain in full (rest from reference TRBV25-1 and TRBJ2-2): EADIYQTPRYLVIGTGKKITLECSQTMGHDKMYWYQQDPGMELHLIHYSYGVNSTEKGDLSSESTVSRIRTEHFPLTLESARPSHTSQYLCASSRDRWTGELFFGEGSRLTVL.

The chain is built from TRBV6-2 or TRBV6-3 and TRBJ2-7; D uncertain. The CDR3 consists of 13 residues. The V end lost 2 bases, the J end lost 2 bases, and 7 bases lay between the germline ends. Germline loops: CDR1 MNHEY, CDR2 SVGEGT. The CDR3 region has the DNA TGTGCCAGCAGTTACCAGGTAACCTACGAGCAGTACTTC. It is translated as CASSYQVTYEQYF.

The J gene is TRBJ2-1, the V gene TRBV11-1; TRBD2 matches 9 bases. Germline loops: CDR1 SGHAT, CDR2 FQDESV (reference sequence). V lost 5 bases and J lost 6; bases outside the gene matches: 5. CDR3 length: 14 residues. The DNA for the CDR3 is TGTGCCAGCAGCGCGGGGGGGCGGGGCAATGAGCAGTTCTTC. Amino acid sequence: CASSAGGRGNEQFF.

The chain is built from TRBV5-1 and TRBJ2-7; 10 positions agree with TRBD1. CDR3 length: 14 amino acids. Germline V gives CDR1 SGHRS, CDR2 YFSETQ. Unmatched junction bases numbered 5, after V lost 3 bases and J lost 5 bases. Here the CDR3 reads CASSWGTGVDEQYF. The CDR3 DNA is TGCGCCAGCAGCTGGGGGACAGGGGTTGACGAGCAGTACTTC.

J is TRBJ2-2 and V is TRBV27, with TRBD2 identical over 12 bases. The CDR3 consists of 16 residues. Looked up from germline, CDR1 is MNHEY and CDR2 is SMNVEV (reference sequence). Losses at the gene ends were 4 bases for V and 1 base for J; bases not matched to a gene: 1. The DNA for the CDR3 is TGTGCCAGCAGTTCTAGCGGGAGGGTGAACACCGGGGAGCTGTTTTTT. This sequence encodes CASSSSGRVNTGELFF.

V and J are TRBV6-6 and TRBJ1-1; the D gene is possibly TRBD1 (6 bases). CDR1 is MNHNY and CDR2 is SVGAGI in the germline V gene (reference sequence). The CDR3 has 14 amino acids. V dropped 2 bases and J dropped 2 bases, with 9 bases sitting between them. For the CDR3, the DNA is TGTGCCAGCAGTTACAGGGGGGGTAACACTGAAGCTTTCTTT. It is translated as CASSYRGGNTEAFF.

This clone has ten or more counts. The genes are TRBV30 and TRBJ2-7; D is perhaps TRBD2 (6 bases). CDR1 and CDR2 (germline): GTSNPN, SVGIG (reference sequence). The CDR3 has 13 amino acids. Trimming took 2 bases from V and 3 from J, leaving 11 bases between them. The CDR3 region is CAWSYGLYYEQYF. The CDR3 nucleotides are TGTGCCTGGAGTTATGGACTATACTACGAGCAGTACTTC.

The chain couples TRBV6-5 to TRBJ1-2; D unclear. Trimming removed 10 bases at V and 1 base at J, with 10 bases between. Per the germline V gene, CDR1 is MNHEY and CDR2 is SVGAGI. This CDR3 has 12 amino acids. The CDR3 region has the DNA TGTGCCACCAAGCCTAATAACTATGGCTACACCTTC. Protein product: CATKPNNYGYTF.

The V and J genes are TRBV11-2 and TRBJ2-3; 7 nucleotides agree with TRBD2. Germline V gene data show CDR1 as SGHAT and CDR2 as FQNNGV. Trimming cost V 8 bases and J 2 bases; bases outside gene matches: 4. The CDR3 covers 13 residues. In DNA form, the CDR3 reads TGTGCCAGCCGGGGGGATTACACAGATACGCAGTATTTT. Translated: CASRGDYTDTQYF.

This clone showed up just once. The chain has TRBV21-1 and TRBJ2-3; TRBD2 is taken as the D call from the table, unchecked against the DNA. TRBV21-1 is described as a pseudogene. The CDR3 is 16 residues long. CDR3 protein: CASSKGGRGGPDTQYF. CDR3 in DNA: TGTGCCAGCAGCAAAGGAGGGCGGGGGGGCCCAGATACGCAGTATTTT.